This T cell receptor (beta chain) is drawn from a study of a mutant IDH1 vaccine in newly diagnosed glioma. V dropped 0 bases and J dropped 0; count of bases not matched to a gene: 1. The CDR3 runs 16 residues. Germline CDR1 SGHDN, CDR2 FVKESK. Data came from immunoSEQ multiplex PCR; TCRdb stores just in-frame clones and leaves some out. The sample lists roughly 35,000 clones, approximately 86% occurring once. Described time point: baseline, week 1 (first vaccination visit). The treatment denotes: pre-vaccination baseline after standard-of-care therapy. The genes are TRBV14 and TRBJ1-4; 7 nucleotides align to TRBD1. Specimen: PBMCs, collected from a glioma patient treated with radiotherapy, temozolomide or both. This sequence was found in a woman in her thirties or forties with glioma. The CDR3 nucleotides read TGTGCCAGCAGCCAAGATGGACAGGCAACTAATGAAAAACTGTTTTTT. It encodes CASSQDGQATNEKLFF.